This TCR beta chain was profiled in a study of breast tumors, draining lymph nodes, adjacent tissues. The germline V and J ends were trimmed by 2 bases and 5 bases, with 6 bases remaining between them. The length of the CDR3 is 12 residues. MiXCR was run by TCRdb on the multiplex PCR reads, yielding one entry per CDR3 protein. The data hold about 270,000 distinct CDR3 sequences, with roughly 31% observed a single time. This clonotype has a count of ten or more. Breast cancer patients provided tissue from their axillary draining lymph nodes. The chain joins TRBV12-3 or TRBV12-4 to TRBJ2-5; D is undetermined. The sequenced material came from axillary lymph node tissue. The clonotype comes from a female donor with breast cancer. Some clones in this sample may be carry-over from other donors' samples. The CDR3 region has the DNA TGTGCCAGCAGTTTAACAACTGAGACCCAGTACTTC. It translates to CASSLTTETQYF.